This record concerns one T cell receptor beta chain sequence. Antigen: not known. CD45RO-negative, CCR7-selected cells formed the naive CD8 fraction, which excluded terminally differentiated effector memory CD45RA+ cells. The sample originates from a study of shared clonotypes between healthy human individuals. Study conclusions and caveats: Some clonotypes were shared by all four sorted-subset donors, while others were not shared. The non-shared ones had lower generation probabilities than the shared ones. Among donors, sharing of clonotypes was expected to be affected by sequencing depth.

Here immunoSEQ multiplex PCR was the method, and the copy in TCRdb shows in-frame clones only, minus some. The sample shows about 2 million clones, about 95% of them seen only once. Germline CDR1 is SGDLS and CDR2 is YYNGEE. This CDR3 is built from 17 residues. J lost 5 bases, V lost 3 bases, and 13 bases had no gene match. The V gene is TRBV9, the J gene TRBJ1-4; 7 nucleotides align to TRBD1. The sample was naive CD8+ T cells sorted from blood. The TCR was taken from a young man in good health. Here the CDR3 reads CASSDRDSPGLNEKLFF. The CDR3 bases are TGTGCCAGCAGCGATAGGGACAGCCCCGGGCTAAATGAAAAACTGTTTTTT.